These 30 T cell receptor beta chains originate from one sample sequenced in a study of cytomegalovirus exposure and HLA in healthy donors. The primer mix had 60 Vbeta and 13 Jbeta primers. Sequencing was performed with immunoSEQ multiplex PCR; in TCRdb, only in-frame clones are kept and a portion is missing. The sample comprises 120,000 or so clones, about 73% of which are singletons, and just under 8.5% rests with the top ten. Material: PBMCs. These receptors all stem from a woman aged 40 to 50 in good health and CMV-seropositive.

The CDR3 DNA is TGTGCCAGCAGTGAGGAGACAGCCTATGGCTACACCTTC. Translating gives CASSEETAYGYTF. The chain links TRBV2 to TRBJ1-2; D is perhaps TRBD1 (5 bases). The CDR3 spans 13 residues. V lost 3 bases, J lost 4 bases, and 9 bases lay in between. The V gene's germline CDR1 is SNHLY and CDR2 FYNNEI.

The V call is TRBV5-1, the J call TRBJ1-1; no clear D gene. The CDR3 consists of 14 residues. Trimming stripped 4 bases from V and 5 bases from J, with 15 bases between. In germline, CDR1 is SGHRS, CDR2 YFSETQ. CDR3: CASSVDFELTEAFF. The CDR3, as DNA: TGCGCCAGCAGCGTGGACTTTGAACTTACTGAAGCTTTCTTT.

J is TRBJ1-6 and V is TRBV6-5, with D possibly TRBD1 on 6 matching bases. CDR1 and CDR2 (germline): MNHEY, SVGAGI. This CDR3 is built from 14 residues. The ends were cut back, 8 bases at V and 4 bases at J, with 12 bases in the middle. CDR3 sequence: CASRTGSYNSPLHF. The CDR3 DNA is TGTGCCAGCCGTACAGGGAGTTATAATTCACCCCTCCACTTT.

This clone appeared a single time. This chain's CDR3 is CASSLVGGPYGYTF. The CDR3 DNA reads as TGTGCCAGCAGCTTAGTCGGGGGGCCATATGGCTACACCTTC. The chain has TRBV7-2 and TRBJ1-2, with a tentative D call TRBD1 (6 bases). This CDR3 spans 14 amino acids. Germline CDR1 and CDR2: SGHTA and FQGNSA. Trimming stripped 1 base from V and 5 bases from J, with 11 bases between.

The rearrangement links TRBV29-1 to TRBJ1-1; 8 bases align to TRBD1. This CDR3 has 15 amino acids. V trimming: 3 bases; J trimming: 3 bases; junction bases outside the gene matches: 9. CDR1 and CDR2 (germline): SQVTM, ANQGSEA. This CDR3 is CSVEAAGGKYTEAFF. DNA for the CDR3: TGCAGCGTTGAGGCGGCAGGGGGCAAGTACACTGAAGCTTTCTTT.

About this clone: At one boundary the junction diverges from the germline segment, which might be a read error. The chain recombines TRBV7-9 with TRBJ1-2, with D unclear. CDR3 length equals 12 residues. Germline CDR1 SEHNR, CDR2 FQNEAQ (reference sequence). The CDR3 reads CSSSLGSGGYTF. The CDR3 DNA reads TGTTCCAGCAGCTTAGGGAGTGGAGGCTACACCTTC.

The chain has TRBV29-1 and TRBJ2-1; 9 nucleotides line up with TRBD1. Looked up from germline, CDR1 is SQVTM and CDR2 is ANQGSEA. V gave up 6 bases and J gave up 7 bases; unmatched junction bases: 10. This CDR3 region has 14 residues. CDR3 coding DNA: TGCAGCGTAGCCGCCGGGACAGGGAGGAATGAGCAGTTCTTC. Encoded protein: CSVAAGTGRNEQFF.

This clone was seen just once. Here the CDR3 DNA reads TGCGCCAGCAGCGGTCTAGCGGGGGAAGAGACCCAGTACTTC. Its translation is CASSGLAGEETQYF. This sequence joins TRBV5-1 and TRBJ2-5, with 10 bases matching TRBD2. CDR3 length: 14 amino acids. Germline V gene lookup returns CDR1 SGHRS and CDR2 YFSETQ. J gave up 3 bases and V 4 bases, and 3 bases lay outside the gene matches.

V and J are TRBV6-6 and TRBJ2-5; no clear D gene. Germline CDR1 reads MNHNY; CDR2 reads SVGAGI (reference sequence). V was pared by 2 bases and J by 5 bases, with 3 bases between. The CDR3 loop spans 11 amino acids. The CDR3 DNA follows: TGTGCCAGCAGTTACAGCGAGACCCAGTACTTC. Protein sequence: CASSYSETQYF.

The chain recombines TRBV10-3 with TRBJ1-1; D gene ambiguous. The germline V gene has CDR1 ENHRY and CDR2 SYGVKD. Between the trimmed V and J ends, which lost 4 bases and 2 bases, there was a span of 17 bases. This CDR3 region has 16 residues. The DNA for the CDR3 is TGTGCCATCAGTGGTCGTTCGGCGGGCCTCAACACTGAAGCTTTCTTT. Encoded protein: CAISGRSAGLNTEAFF.

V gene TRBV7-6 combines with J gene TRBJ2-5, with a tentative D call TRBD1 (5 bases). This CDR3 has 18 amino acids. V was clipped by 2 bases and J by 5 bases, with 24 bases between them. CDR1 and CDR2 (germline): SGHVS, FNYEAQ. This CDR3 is CASSLRGGGSASGETQYF. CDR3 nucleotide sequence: TGTGCCAGCAGCTTAAGGGGCGGCGGATCGGCCAGTGGGGAGACCCAGTACTTC.

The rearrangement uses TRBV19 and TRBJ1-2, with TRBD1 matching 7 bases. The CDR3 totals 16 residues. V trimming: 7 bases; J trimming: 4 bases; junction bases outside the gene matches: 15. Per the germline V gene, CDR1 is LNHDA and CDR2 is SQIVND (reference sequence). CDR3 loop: CASNPLGQILSYGYTF. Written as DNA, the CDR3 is TGTGCCAGTAACCCTCTGGGACAGATCCTTTCCTATGGCTACACCTTC.

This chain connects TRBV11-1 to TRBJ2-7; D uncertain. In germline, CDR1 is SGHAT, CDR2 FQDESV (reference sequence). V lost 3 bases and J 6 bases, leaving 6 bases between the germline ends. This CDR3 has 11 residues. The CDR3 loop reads CASSFSSEQYF. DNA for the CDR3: TGTGCCAGCAGCTTTAGTTCCGAGCAGTACTTC.

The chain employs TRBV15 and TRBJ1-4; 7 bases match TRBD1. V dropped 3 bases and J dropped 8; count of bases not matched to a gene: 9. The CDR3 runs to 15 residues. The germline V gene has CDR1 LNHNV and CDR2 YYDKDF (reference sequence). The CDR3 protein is CATSRGRQGGEKLFF. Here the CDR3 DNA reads TGTGCCACCAGCAGGGGTCGACAGGGAGGCGAAAAACTGTTTTTT. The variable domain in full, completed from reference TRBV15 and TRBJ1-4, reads DAMVIQNPRYQVTQFGKPVTLSCSQTLNHNVMYWYQQKSSQAPKLLFHYYDKDFNNEADTPDNFQSRRPNTSFCFLDIRSPGLGDTAMYLCATSRGRQGGEKLFFGSGTQLSVL.

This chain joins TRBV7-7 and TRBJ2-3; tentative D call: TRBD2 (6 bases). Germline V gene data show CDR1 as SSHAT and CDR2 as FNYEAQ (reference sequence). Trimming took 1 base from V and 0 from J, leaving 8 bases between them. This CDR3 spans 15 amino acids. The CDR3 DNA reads TGTGCCAGCAGCTTAGGGAGGGCTAGCACAGATACGCAGTATTTT. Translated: CASSLGRASTDTQYF.

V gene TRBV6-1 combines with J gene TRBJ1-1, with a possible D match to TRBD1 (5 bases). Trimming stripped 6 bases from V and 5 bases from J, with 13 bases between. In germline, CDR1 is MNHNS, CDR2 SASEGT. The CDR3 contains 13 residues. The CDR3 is CASRQAGGTEAFF. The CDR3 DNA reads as TGTGCCAGCAGGCAGGCCGGGGGGACTGAAGCTTTCTTT.

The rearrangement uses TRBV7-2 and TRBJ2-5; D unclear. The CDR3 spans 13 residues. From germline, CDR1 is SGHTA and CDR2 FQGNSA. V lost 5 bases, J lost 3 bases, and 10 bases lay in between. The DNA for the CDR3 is TGTGCCAGCAGCATAGTACTAAAAGAGACCCAGTACTTC. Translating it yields CASSIVLKETQYF.

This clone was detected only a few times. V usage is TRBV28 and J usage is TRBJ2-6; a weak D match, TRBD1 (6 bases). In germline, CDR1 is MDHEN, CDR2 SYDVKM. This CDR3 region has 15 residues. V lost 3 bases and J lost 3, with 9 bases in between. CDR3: CASSFPGDGANVLTF. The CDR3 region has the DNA TGTGCCAGCAGTTTCCCAGGGGATGGGGCCAACGTCCTGACTTTC.

The CDR3 sequence: CASSASSDPRNEQYF. In DNA form, the CDR3 reads TGTGCCAGCAGTGCCTCTAGCGATCCGAGGAACGAGCAGTACTTC. The chain carries TRBV6-4 and TRBJ2-7; weak D call: TRBD2 (6 bases). The CDR3 covers 15 residues. Trimming stripped 4 bases from V and 5 bases from J, with 18 bases between. Germline CDR1 is MRHNA and CDR2 is SNTAGT.

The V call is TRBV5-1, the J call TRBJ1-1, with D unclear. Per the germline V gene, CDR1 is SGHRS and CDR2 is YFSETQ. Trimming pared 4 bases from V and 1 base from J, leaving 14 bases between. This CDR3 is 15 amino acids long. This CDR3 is CASSLRAWGNTEAFF. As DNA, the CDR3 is TGCGCCAGCAGCCTGAGGGCCTGGGGGAACACTGAAGCTTTCTTT.

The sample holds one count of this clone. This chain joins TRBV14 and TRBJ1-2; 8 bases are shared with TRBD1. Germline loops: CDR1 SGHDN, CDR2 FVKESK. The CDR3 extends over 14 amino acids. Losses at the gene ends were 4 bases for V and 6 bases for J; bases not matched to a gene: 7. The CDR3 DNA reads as TGTGCCAGCAGCCTTCGGACAGGGAATAATGGCTACACCTTC. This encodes CASSLRTGNNGYTF.

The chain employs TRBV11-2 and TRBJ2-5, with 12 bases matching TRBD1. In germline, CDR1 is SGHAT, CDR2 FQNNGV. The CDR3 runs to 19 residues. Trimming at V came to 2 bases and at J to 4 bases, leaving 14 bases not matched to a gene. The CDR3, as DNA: TGTGCCAGCAGCTTAAAGTGGGGTGGGGGGACAGGGGGCGCAGAGACCCAGTACTTC. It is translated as CASSLKWGGGTGGAETQYF.

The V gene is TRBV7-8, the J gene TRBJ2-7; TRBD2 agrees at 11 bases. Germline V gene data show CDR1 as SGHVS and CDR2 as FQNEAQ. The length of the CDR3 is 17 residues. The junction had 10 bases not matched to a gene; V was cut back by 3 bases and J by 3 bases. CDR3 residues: CASSFLAAGLADYEQYF. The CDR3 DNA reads TGTGCCAGCAGCTTTCTCGCCGCGGGACTAGCGGACTACGAGCAGTACTTC. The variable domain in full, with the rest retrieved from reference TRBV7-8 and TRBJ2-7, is GAGVSQSPRYKVAKRGQDVALRCDPISGHVSLFWYQQALGQGPEFLTYFQNEAQLDKSGLPSDRFFAERPEGSVSTLKIQRTQQEDSAVYLCASSFLAAGLADYEQYFGPGTRLTVT.

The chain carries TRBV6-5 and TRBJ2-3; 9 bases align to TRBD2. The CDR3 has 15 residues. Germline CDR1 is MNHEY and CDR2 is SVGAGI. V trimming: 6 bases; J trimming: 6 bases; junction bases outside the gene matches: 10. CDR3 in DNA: TGTGCCAGCAGGGCTCAGGGACTAGCAGCCGATACGCAGTATTTT. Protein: CASRAQGLAADTQYF.

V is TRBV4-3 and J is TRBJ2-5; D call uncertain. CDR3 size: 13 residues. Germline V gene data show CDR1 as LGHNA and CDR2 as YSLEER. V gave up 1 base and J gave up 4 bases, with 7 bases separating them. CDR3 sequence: CASSQGVGETQYF. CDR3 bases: TGCGCCAGCAGCCAAGGCGTCGGAGAGACCCAGTACTTC.

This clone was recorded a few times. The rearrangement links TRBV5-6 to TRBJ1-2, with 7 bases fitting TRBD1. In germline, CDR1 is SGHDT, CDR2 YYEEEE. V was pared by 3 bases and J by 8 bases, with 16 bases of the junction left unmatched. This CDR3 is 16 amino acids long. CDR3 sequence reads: CASSSAGTVIASGYTF. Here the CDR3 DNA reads TGTGCCAGCAGCTCCGCCGGGACAGTTATCGCATCGGGCTACACCTTC.

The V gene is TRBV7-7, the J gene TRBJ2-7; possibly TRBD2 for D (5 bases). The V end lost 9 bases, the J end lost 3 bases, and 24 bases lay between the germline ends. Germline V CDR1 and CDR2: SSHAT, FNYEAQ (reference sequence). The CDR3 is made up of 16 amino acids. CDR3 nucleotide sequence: TGTGCCAGTAACGGTGGCTGCGGAGACGGGATCTACGAGCAGTACTTC. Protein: CASNGGCGDGIYEQYF.

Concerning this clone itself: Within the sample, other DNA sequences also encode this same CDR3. CDR3 sequence reads: CASSEGRLNTEAFF. CDR3 DNA sequence: TGTGCCAGCAGTGAGGGCCGTTTGAACACTGAAGCTTTCTTT. The chain carries TRBV2 and TRBJ1-1, with D unclear. The germline V gene has CDR1 SNHLY and CDR2 FYNNEI. The CDR3 extends over 14 amino acids. The V end lost 3 bases, the J end lost 0 bases, and 8 bases lay between the germline ends.

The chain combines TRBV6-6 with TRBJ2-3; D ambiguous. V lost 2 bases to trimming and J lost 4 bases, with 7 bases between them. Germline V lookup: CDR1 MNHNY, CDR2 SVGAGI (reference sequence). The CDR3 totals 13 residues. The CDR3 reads CASSYGEADTQYF. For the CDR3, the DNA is TGTGCCAGCAGTTACGGTGAGGCAGATACGCAGTATTTT.

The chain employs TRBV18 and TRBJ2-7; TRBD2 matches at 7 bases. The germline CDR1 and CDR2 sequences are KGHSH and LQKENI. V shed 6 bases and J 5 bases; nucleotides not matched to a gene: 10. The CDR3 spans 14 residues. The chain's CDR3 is CASSPPGTTNEQYF. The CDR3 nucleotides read TGTGCCAGCTCGCCCCCCGGGACTACGAACGAGCAGTACTTC.